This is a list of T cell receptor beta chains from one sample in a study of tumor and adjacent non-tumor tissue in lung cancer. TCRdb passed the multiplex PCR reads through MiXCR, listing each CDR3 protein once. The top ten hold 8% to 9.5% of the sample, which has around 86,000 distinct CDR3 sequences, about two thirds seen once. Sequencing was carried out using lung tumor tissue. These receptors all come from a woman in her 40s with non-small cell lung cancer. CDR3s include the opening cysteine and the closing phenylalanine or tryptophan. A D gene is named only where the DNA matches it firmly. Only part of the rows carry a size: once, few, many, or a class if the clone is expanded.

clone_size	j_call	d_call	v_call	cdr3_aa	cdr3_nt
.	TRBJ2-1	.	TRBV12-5	CASGLSGYGNNGQFF	TGTGCTAGTGGTTTGTCAGGGTATGGGAACAACGGGCAGTTCTTC
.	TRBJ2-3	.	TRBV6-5	CASSYGQNRRGTVTQYF	TGTGCCAGCAGTTACGGACAGAACCGGCGGGGCACAGTTACGCAGTATTTT
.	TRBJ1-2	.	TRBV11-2	CASSPNRERGYYF	TGTGCCAGCAGCCCCAACAGGGAGAGGGGCTACTATTTC
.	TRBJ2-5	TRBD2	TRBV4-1	CASSQETLGPAGVQETQYF	TGCGCCAGCAGCCAAGAGACTCTGGGGCCAGCGGGAGTACAAGAGACCCAGTACTTC
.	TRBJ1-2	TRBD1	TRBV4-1	CASGQAPGDRGPYGYTF	TGCGCCAGCGGCCAAGCCCCTGGAGACAGGGGACCGTATGGCTACACGTTC
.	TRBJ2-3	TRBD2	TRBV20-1	CSADLTTGLAGRHVQYF	TGCAGTGCCGACCTCACCACTGGACTAGCGGGGAGGCACGTGCAGTACTTT
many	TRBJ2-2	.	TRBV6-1	CASSERAGNTGELFF	TGTGCCAGCAGTGAACGGGCAGGGAACACCGGGGAGCTGTTTTTT
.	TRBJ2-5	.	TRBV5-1	CASSFNIHQETQYF	TGCGCCAGCAGCTTCAACATCCACCAAGAGACCCAATACTTC
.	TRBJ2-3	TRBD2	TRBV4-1	CASSPLKAGDTDTQYF	TGCGCCAGTAGCCCCCTTAAAGCGGGGGACACAGATACGCAGTATTTT
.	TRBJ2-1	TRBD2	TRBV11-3	CAGSDSGLAANNEHFF	TGTGCCGGCAGCGATTCGGGACTAGCGGCCAACAATGAGCACTTCTTC
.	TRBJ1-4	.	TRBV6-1	CACSEDPGPVNEKLFF	TGTGCCTGCAGTGAAGACCCGGGTCCAGTAAATGAAAAACTGTTTTTT
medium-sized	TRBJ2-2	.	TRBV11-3	CASETGQPNTGELFF	TGTGCCAGCGAAACCGGACAGCCCAACACCGGGGAGCTGTTTTTT
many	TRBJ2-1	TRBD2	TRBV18	CASPKRGGLLNEQFF	TGTGCCAGCCCAAAGCGGGGGGGCCTGTTGAATGAGCAGTTCTTC
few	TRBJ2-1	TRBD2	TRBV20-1	CSATTSGRRNEQFF	TGCAGTGCTACAACTAGCGGGAGAAGGAATGAGCAGTTCTTC
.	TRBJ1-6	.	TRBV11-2	CVSSLASGDNSPLHF	TGTGTCAGCAGCTTAGCCTCGGGGGATAATTCACCCCTCCACTTC
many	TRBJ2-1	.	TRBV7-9	CASSFYTGLLFF	TGTGCCAGCAGCTTTTACACAGGGTTGCTGTTCTTC
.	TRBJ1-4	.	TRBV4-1	CASSQVLDSNEKLFF	TGTGCCAGCAGCCAAGTCCTGGACAGCAATGAAAAACTGTTTTTT
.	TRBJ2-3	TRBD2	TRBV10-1	CANSDGGRGTDTQYF	TGCGCCAATAGTGATGGCGGGAGAGGAACAGATACGCAGTATTTT
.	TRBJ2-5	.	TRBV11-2	CVTSRGTQETRYF	TGTGTCACCTCGAGGGGGACGCAAGAGACCCGGTACTTC
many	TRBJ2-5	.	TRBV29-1	CSGKQGGRETQYF	TGCAGCGGGAAACAGGGGGGGAGAGAGACCCAGTACTTC
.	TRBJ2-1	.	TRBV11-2	CASSLAVGSYNEQFF	TGCGCCAGCAGCCTTGCCGTAGGCTCCTACAATGAGCAGTTCTTC
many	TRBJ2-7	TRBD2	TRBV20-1	CSATGLAAYEQYF	TGCAGTGCTACGGGACTAGCGGCCTACGAGCAGTACTTC
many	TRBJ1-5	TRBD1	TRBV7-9	CASSRGTDNQPQHF	TGTGCCAGCAGCCGCGGGACAGACAATCAGCCCCAGCATTTT
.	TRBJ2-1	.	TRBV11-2	CAGSIPGAVGEQFF	TGTGCCGGCAGCATCCCCGGAGCCGTGGGTGAGCAATTCTTT
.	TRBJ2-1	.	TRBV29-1	CNVFLGVLNEQFF	TGCAACGTTTTTTTAGGGGTCCTCAATGAGCAGTTCTTC
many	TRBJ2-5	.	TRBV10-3	CAISGPERGETQYF	TGTGCCATCAGTGGACCCGAAAGGGGGGAGACCCAGTACTTC
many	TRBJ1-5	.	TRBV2	CASSDGRIQPQHF	TGTGCCAGCAGTGATGGGCGCATTCAGCCCCAGCATTTT
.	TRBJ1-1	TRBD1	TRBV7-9	CACSFARPGGLNIEAFF	TGTGCCTGCAGCTTCGCCAGACCAGGGGGGCTCAATATTGAAGCTTTCTTT
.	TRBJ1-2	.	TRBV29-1	CSVVIPGHRHYGYTF	TGCAGTGTCGTAATACCGGGACATCGACACTATGGCTACACCTTC
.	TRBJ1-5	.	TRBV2	CVSSDGRIQPQHF	TGTGTCAGTAGTGATGGGCGCATTCAGCCCCAGCATTTT
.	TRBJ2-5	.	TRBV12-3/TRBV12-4	CVSSDQTAAKETQYF	TGTGTCAGCAGTGACCAGACTGCCGCTAAAGAGACCCAGTACTTC
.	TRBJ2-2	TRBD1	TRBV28	CASSSGTGITTRELFF	TGTGCCAGCAGTTCCGGGACAGGGATTACCACCCGGGAGCTGTTTTTT
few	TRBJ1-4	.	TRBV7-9	CASSLSSINEKLFF	TGTGCCAGCAGCTTAAGTTCCATTAATGAAAAACTGTTTTTT
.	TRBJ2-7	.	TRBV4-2	CASSQEARHPDTYF	TGTGCCAGCAGCCAAGAGGCGAGACACCCAGACACCTACTTC
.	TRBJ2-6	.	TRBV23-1	CASSPERYCSTGANILTF	TGCGCCAGCAGTCCGGAGAGGTACTGTAGCACTGGGGCCAACATCCTGACTTTC
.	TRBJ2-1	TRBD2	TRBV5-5	CASSLGGCVNEQFF	TGTGCCAGCAGTCTGGGAGGGTGTGTCAATGAGCAGTTCTTC
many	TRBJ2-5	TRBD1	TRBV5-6	CASSSRGQGEETQYF	TGTGCCAGCAGCTCCAGGGGGCAGGGGGAAGAGACCCAGTACTTC
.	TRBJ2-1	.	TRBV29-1	CSGSRASAGEEFF	TGCAGCGGTTCCCGGGCTAGCGCGGGTGAGGAGTTCTTC
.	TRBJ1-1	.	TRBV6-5	CASGSYGSTETFF	TGTGCCAGCGGCAGTTACGGGAGCACTGAAACTTTCTTT
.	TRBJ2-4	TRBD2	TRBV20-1	CSARDDGSSGRAKNIQYF	TGCAGTGCTAGAGATGATGGCTCTAGCGGGAGGGCCAAAAATATTCAGTACTTC
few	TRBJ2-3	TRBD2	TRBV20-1	CSVSSLAGSTDTQYF	TGCAGTGTTAGTTCCCTAGCGGGAAGCACAGATACGCAGTATTTT
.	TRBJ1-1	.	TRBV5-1	CASKGQDNTEAFF	TGCGCCAGCAAGGGACAAGACAACACTGAAGCTTTCTTT
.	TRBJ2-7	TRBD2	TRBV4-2	CVSSQTTSGRVYEQYF	TGTGTCAGCAGCCAGACGACTAGCGGGAGGGTCTACGAGCAGTACTTC
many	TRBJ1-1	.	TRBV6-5	CASRKGRVWDTEAFF	TGTGCCAGCAGGAAAGGGAGGGTATGGGACACTGAAGCTTTCTTT
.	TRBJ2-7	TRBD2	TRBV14	CANSHEVPGGEQYF	TGTGCCAACAGCCATGAGGTCCCGGGGGGCGAGCAGTACTTC
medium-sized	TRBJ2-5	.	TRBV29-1	CSVDRVGNGGTQYF	TGCAGCGTTGACCGGGTGGGGAATGGGGGGACCCAGTACTTC
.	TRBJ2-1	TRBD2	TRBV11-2	CASNLDPSGEIEQFF	TGTGCCAGCAACTTAGATCCCAGCGGGGAGATTGAGCAGTTCTTT
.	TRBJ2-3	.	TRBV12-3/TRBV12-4	CATLFPTEGPDAQYF	TGCGCCACCTTATTCCCGACCGAAGGCCCGGACGCGCAGTATTTT
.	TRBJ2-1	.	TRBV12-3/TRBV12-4	CASNLSGERINEQFF	TGTGCCAGCAATTTATCAGGGGAGAGAATCAATGAGCAATTCTTC
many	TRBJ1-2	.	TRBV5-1	CASSLQGSGYTF	TGCGCCAGCAGCTTGCAAGGGAGCGGCTACACCTTC